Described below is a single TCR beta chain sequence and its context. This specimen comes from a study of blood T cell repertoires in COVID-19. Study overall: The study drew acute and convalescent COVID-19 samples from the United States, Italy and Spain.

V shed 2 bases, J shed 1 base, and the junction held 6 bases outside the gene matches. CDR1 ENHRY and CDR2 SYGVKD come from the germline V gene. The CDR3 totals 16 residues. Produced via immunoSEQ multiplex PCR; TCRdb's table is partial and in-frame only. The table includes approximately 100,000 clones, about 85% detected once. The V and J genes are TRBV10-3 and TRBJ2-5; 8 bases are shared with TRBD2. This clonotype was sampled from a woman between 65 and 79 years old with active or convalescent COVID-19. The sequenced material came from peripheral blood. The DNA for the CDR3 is TGTGCCATCAGTGAGGGAGCGGGAGCTTCCCAAGAGACCCAGTACTTC. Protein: CAISEGAGASQETQYF.